This T cell receptor (beta chain) was obtained from a study of T-cell memory formation after mild COVID-19. From 5'RACE with constant-segment primers came TCR alpha and TCR beta cDNA libraries that carried sample barcodes and UMIs. TCRdb reprocessed the 5' RACE reads via MiXCR and lists one record per CDR3 protein. The sample includes 400,000 or so distinct CDR3 sequences, 21% of them seen just once. Turning to this clonotype: Its antigen is unidentified.

Notes on the study in general: Clones from the second wave (peaking day 37) had unconfirmed SARS-CoV-2 specificity. Contracting CD4+ clones were located mainly in CM and EM, and CD8+ clones in EMRA.

After removal of 6 bases from V and 13 bases from J, the junction contained 20 bases not matched to a gene. Looked up from germline, CDR1 is MNHNS and CDR2 is SASEGT. The CDR3 is 15 amino acids. This TCR was recovered from an adult woman who had mild COVID-19 (a few samples of this study predate the infection). Cell type and time point are not known. Sequences were obtained from PBMCs or a T cell subset sorted from them (not recorded which). This rearrangement joins TRBV6-1 to TRBJ1-1; TRBD1 matches at 7 bases. The CDR3, as DNA: TGTGCCAGCAGCGCCAGCGGGACAGCGAACACTGAGGGTTTCTTT. As protein: CASSASGTANTEGFF.